These 30 T cell receptor beta chains came from one sample sequenced in a study of blood T cell repertoires in COVID-19. TCRdb's copy holds only in-frame clones and misses some; the assay was immunoSEQ multiplex PCR. Of approximately 330,000 clones detected, over 85% appear once; the ten largest clones hold over 8.5%. What was sequenced was PBMCs or T cells enriched from blood (not recorded which). Every receptor here comes from a woman in her 30s who had recovered from COVID-19.

The rearrangement uses TRBV7-9 and TRBJ1-1, with 10 positions matching TRBD1. V dropped 5 bases and J dropped 1; count of bases not matched to a gene: 13. CDR3 length: 18 amino acids. From germline, CDR1 is SEHNR and CDR2 FQNEAQ (reference sequence). The CDR3 DNA reads TGTGCCAGCAGCGTCCCTCGGACAGGGGGGCAAGGGAACACTGAAGCTTTCTTT. Its protein is CASSVPRTGGQGNTEAFF.

The genes are TRBV28 and TRBJ1-1, with 8 bases lining up with TRBD1. The germline gives CDR1 MDHEN, CDR2 SYDVKM. The junction had 7 bases not matched to a gene; V was cut back by 5 bases and J by 5 bases. The CDR3 contains 14 residues. The CDR3 DNA is TGTGCCAGCAGTGCCCAGGGGGCTGGAACTGAAGCTTTCTTT. This gives the protein CASSAQGAGTEAFF.

The chain has TRBV18 and TRBJ1-2; possible D gene TRBD1, 5 bases. The CDR3 sequence is 13 residues long. Germline V gene data show CDR1 as KGHSH and CDR2 as LQKENI. V was trimmed by 3 bases and J by 5 bases, leaving 10 bases between them. CDR3 in DNA: TGTGCCAGCTCACCCAGGGCTCTATATGGCTACACCTTC. It is translated as CASSPRALYGYTF.

V usage is TRBV6-4 and J usage is TRBJ2-1, with TRBD2 identical over 9 bases. V lost 5 bases and J lost 0; bases outside the gene matches: 14. The germline V gene encodes CDR1 MRHNA and CDR2 SNTAGT. This CDR3 has 19 amino acids. CDR3 residues: CASSRFPTSGTGSYNEQFF. In DNA, the CDR3 is TGTGCCAGCAGTAGATTCCCGACTAGCGGAACCGGCTCCTACAATGAGCAGTTCTTC.

V gene TRBV7-2 combines with J gene TRBJ1-1, with 10 bases matching TRBD1. Germline values: CDR1 SGHTA, CDR2 FQGNSA. The CDR3 has 13 amino acids. The V and J ends lost 1 base and 9 bases, in that order; junction bases with no gene match: 2. CDR3 loop: CASSLGGQGKAFF. CDR3 DNA sequence: TGTGCCAGCAGCTTAGGGGGACAGGGGAAAGCTTTCTTT. Full variable domain (outside the CDR3, taken from reference TRBV7-2 and TRBJ1-1): GAGVSQSPSNKVTEKGKDVELRCDPISGHTALYWYRQSLGQGLEFLIYFQGNSAPDKSGLPSDRFSAERTGGSVSTLTIQRTQQEDSAVYLCASSLGGQGKAFFGQGTRLTVV.

The gene calls are TRBV3-1 (or the pseudogene TRBV3-2) and TRBJ2-7, with 7 bases aligning to TRBD1. The CDR3 is 13 residues long. CDR1 LGHDT and CDR2 YNNKEL come from the germline V gene (reference sequence). With V trimmed by 3 bases and J by 2 bases, 1 base remained unmatched. CDR3 sequence: CASSHRGTYEQYF. CDR3 sequence (DNA): TGTGCCAGCAGCCACAGGGGGACCTACGAGCAGTACTTC.

The chain links TRBV25-1 to TRBJ2-7, with 8 bases fitting TRBD2. Germline trimming cut 6 bases from V and 3 bases from J; bases unmatched to any gene: 10. Germline CDR1 reads MGHDK; CDR2 reads SYGVNS. This CDR3 is 15 amino acids long. The CDR3 nucleotides are TGTGCCAGCAGCCCTATAGCGGGAAACTTCTACGAGCAGTACTTC. This sequence encodes CASSPIAGNFYEQYF.

The chain employs TRBV28 and TRBJ2-7; weak D call: TRBD1 (5 bases). Germline V CDR1 and CDR2: MDHEN, SYDVKM. This CDR3 has 14 amino acids. Deletions cut 6 bases from V and 3 bases from J, with 15 bases between. DNA for the CDR3: TGTGCCAGCAGGGCCGTAGACAGAGGCTACGAGCAGTACTTC. The encoded protein is CASRAVDRGYEQYF. The whole variable domain, filled in from reference TRBV28 and TRBJ2-7, reads DVKVTQSSRYLVKRTGEKVFLECVQDMDHENMFWYRQDPGLGLRLIYFSYDVKMKEKGDIPEGYSVSREKKERFSLILESASTNQTSMYLCASRAVDRGYEQYFGPGTRLTVT.

The chain combines TRBV13 with TRBJ2-1; no clear D gene. The length of the CDR3 is 16 residues. Germline V gene sequence: CDR1 PRHDT, CDR2 FYEKMQ (reference sequence). V shed 3 bases and J shed 7 bases, with 19 bases lying between them. The CDR3 loop reads CASSFEGTTYGNEQFF. CDR3 bases: TGTGCCAGCAGCTTCGAAGGTACTACCTATGGGAATGAGCAGTTCTTC.

V gene TRBV12-3 or TRBV12-4 combines with J gene TRBJ2-1; D is uncertain. This CDR3 region has 13 residues. Trimming took off 5 bases at V and 13 bases at J, with 18 bases between the two ends. CDR3 DNA: TGTGCCAGCAGTCCACTACGCGCAGCGCTCCAGTTCTTC. Translated, it gives CASSPLRAALQFF.

The genes are TRBV6-5 and TRBJ1-1; the D gene is possibly TRBD1 (5 bases). Trimming stripped 7 bases from V and 8 bases from J, with 23 bases between. This CDR3 contains 15 residues. Germline loops: CDR1 MNHEY, CDR2 SVGAGI. This CDR3 reads CASTDLGGTVGEAFF. In DNA, the CDR3 is TGTGCCAGCACCGACCTGGGGGGGACGGTAGGAGAAGCTTTCTTT.

The V and J genes are TRBV30 and TRBJ2-7; TRBD1 might be the D (5 bases). The CDR3 is 13 amino acids. Between the trimmed V and J ends, which lost 0 bases and 2 bases, there was a span of 8 bases. The germline CDR1 and CDR2 sequences are GTSNPN and SVGIG (reference sequence). CDR3 in amino acids: CAWSVDSPYEQYF. CDR3 in DNA: TGTGCCTGGAGTGTAGACAGTCCCTACGAGCAGTACTTC.

This clone appeared once. For the CDR3, the DNA is TGTGCCATCAGTGAGTTACAGGGGACTGAAGCTTTCTTT. Translated: CAISELQGTEAFF. This chain links TRBV10-3 with TRBJ1-1; 7 nucleotides align to TRBD1. This CDR3 has 13 amino acids. CDR1 is ENHRY and CDR2 is SYGVKD in the germline V gene. The V segment lost 1 base and the J segment 5 bases; nucleotides outside the gene matches: 1.

The chain is built from TRBV4-1 and TRBJ2-5; D possibly corresponds to TRBD2 (5 bases). Germline V CDR1 and CDR2: MGHRA, YSYEKL. This CDR3 region has 18 residues. Trimming stripped 5 bases from V and 1 base from J, with 23 bases between. CDR3 coding DNA: TGCGCCAGCAGCATTCTTCCTACGGGATCTTCAGGCCAAGAGACCCAGTACTTC. As protein: CASSILPTGSSGQETQYF.

This chain joins TRBV28 and TRBJ2-3, with unresolved D. V gave up 3 bases and J gave up 4 bases, with 11 bases separating them. The CDR3 loop spans 14 amino acids. Germline lookup yields CDR1 MDHEN and CDR2 SYDVKM. The CDR3 region is CASSLLAGADTQYF. In nucleotides, the CDR3 is TGTGCCAGCAGTTTGTTGGCAGGCGCAGATACGCAGTATTTT.

The table lists this clone with a count of one. J is TRBJ1-5 and V is TRBV30; tentative D call: TRBD1 (6 bases). Germline V lookup: CDR1 GTSNPN, CDR2 SVGIG (reference sequence). The CDR3 extends over 13 amino acids. Trimming cost V 1 base and J 5 bases, with 9 bases left between them. The CDR3 protein is CAWSAQGDQPQHF. The CDR3 DNA sequence: TGTGCCTGGAGTGCACAGGGCGATCAGCCCCAGCATTTT.

The rearrangement uses TRBV7-2 and TRBJ1-4; D is perhaps TRBD1 (5 bases). Deletions cut 3 bases from V and 4 bases from J, with 15 bases between. This CDR3 is 16 amino acids long. CDR1 and CDR2 from the germline V gene are SGHTA and FQGNSA. CDR3 protein: CASSFGVSGDNEKLFF. DNA for the CDR3: TGTGCCAGCAGCTTTGGGGTTTCGGGGGATAATGAAAAACTGTTTTTT.

The chain is built from TRBV7-2 and TRBJ2-1; 7 bases map to TRBD1. V was pared by 5 bases and J by 7 bases, with 2 bases of the junction left unmatched. The CDR3 loop spans 12 amino acids. Germline V gene data show CDR1 as SGHTA and CDR2 as FQGNSA. The CDR3 DNA follows: TGTGCCAGCAGCCACAGGGGTAATGAGCAGTTCTTC. Protein product: CASSHRGNEQFF.

The rearrangement links TRBV18 to TRBJ1-4, with TRBD1 identical over 8 bases. With V trimmed by 5 bases and J by 3 bases, 5 bases remained unmatched. This CDR3 spans 15 amino acids. Germline CDR1 and CDR2: KGHSH and LQKENI. DNA for the CDR3: TGTGCCAGCTCATCTCAGGGGGCTGCTAATGAAAAACTGTTTTTT. This codes for CASSSQGAANEKLFF. Based on the CDR3 plus reference TRBV18 and TRBJ1-4, the full variable domain is NAGVMQNPRHLVRRRGQEARLRCSPMKGHSHVYWYRQLPEEGLKFMVYLQKENIIDESGMPKERFSAEFPKEGPSILRIQQVVRGDSAAYFCASSSQGAANEKLFFGSGTQLSVL.

The V gene is TRBV27, the J gene TRBJ1-4; possibly TRBD1 for D (5 bases). The CDR3 extends over 15 amino acids. Trimming removed 3 bases from V and 3 bases from J, with 11 bases in between. The germline V gene has CDR1 MNHEY and CDR2 SMNVEV (reference sequence). CDR3 sequence reads: CASSFVGGANEKLFF. The CDR3 coding sequence is TGTGCCAGCAGTTTTGTGGGAGGGGCTAATGAAAAACTGTTTTTT.

This clone has a single count. The chain couples TRBV27 to TRBJ2-4; 7 bases align to TRBD1. The CDR3 loop spans 14 amino acids. The V gene's germline CDR1 is MNHEY and CDR2 SMNVEV (reference sequence). V lost 9 bases, J lost 4 bases, and 9 bases stayed unmatched. The CDR3 bases are TGTGCCAGTAGCAGGGGGACAGAAAAAAACATTCAGTACTTC. Translation gives CASSRGTEKNIQYF.

This clone occurred once. The chain joins TRBV19 to TRBJ1-5; 7 bases line up with TRBD1. Trimming took 5 bases from V and 0 from J; bases not matched to a gene: 4. Germline CDR1 LNHDA, CDR2 SQIVND (reference sequence). The CDR3 has 15 residues. The CDR3 reads CASSHDRDSNQPQHF. In DNA form, the CDR3 reads TGTGCCAGTAGTCACGACAGGGATAGCAATCAGCCCCAGCATTTT.

V and J are TRBV5-1 and TRBJ1-5; D may be TRBD1 (5 bases). There are 13 residues in the CDR3. V gave up 4 bases and J gave up 5 bases, with 10 bases separating them. From germline, CDR1 is SGHRS and CDR2 YFSETQ. The CDR3 sequence is CASSRTIDQPQHF. CDR3 sequence (DNA): TGCGCCAGCAGCCGGACAATCGATCAGCCCCAGCATTTT.

The rearrangement links TRBV6-5 to TRBJ2-7; TRBD2 is a possible D gene (6 bases). V was cut by 0 bases and J by 3 bases, with 15 bases left in between. The germline gives CDR1 MNHEY, CDR2 SVGAGI. CDR3 length equals 16 residues. The CDR3 DNA follows: TGTGCCAGCAGTTACTCCCGGGGGTCTTCTCTCTACGAGCAGTACTTC. This codes for CASSYSRGSSLYEQYF.

The sample holds one count of this clone. CDR3 residues: CASKGGATGELFF. The CDR3 nucleotides read TGTGCCAGCAAAGGAGGGGCAACCGGGGAGCTGTTTTTT. The rearrangement uses TRBV2 and TRBJ2-2; D perhaps matches TRBD2 (6 bases). Trimming removed 7 bases from V and 5 bases from J, with 11 bases in between. The CDR3 runs 13 residues. CDR1 and CDR2 from the germline V gene are SNHLY and FYNNEI.

The chain has TRBV5-1 and TRBJ1-4; D remains unclear. Germline assignment: CDR1 SGHRS and CDR2 YFSETQ. The V gene lost 4 bases and the J gene lost 4 bases, with 5 bases spanning the gap. This CDR3 spans 12 amino acids. The CDR3: CASSPDNEKLFF. CDR3 DNA sequence: TGCGCCAGCAGCCCAGATAATGAAAAACTGTTTTTT.

This chain links TRBV4-3 with TRBJ1-2, with D perhaps TRBD1 (5 bases). Germline V CDR1 and CDR2: LGHNA, YSLEER. Trimming took off 0 bases at V and 4 bases at J, with 12 bases between the two ends. The CDR3 contains 15 residues. The CDR3 bases are TGCGCCAGCAGCCAAGAAACAGGCTTTCTCTATGGCTACACCTTC. Protein: CASSQETGFLYGYTF.

This chain connects TRBV10-3 to TRBJ2-7, with 8 nucleotides matching TRBD2. The CDR3 loop spans 14 amino acids. The germline V gene has CDR1 ENHRY and CDR2 SYGVKD. Trimming removed 10 bases from V and 7 bases from J; junction bases left unmatched: 15. The CDR3 sequence: CATLLEAGALEQYF. CDR3 sequence (DNA): TGTGCCACCCTATTAGAAGCGGGAGCGTTGGAGCAGTACTTC.

The genes are TRBV18 and TRBJ1-5, with TRBD1 matching 7 bases. J lost 4 bases, V lost 5 bases, and 8 bases had no gene match. The CDR3 extends over 15 amino acids. Germline assignment: CDR1 KGHSH and CDR2 LQKENI. CDR3 sequence reads: CASSAITGANQPQHF. As DNA, the CDR3 is TGTGCCAGCTCAGCGATCACAGGGGCAAATCAGCCCCAGCATTTT.

V gene TRBV12-3 or TRBV12-4 combines with J gene TRBJ1-2, with D maybe TRBD1 (5 bases). Trimming stripped 4 bases from V and 7 bases from J, with 10 bases between. The CDR3 is 12 amino acids. The CDR3 DNA follows: TGTGCCAGCAGTTCCCGGGGGGGTGGCTACACCTTC. This encodes CASSSRGGGYTF.